The clone carrying this T cell receptor (beta chain) was detected many times. Sequencing libraries for TCR beta were prepared with iRepertoire HTBI primers and Arm-PCR of CDR3 regions. Each CDR3 protein gets one entry after TCRdb re-called the multiplex PCR reads with MiXCR. Altogether around 450,000 distinct CDR3 sequences are present, 15% being singletons, with the ten largest covering approximately 15%. Documented time point: newly diagnosed GD, antithyroid drugs for less than 3 months. The TCR library was made from RNA that had been extracted from PBMCs in TRIzol. The data are from a study of regulatory T cells in long-lasting Graves disease. These data were likewise used in another study, on T cells in Graves' hyperthyroidism and ophthalmopathy. This second study says: Hyperthyroidism of Graves' type that showed no ophthalmopathy progression within 18 months was stable. Uncontrolled infection, other autoimmune disease, pregnancy or lactation excluded patients. The HTBI primer set drove a first-round RT-PCR of the TCR CDR3.

The TCR originated in a woman aged 25 to 39 with Graves disease. The sample here was peripheral blood mononuclear cells (PBMCs), taken at new diagnosis, from a patient treated with antithyroid drugs.

The CDR3 spells CASSERTGFYNEQFF. The CDR3 coding sequence is TGTGCCAGCAGCGAGAGGACAGGGTTCTACAATGAGCAGTTCTTC. V and J are TRBV9 and TRBJ2-1; 8 nucleotides line up with TRBD1. The CDR3 is 15 amino acids. V lost 3 bases, J lost 3 bases, and 5 bases stayed unmatched. Germline CDR1 and CDR2: SGDLS and YYNGEE.